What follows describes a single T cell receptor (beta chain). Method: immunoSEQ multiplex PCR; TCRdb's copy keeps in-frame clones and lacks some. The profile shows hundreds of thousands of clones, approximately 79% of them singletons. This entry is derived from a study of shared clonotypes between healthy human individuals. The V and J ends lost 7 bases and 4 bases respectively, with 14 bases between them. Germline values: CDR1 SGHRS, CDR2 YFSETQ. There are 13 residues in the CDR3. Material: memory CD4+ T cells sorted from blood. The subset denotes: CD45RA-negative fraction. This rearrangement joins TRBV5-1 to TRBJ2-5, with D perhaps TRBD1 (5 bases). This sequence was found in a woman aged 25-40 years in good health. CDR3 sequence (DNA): TGCGCCAGCCTCCCCCAGGGCGGAGAGACCCAGTACTTC. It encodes CASLPQGGETQYF. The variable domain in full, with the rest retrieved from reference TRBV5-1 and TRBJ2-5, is KAGVTQTPRYLIKTRGQQVTLSCSPISGHRSVSWYQQTPGQGLQFLFEYFSETQRNKGNFPGRFSGRQFSNSRSEMNVSTLELGDSALYLCASLPQGGETQYFGPGTRLLVL.